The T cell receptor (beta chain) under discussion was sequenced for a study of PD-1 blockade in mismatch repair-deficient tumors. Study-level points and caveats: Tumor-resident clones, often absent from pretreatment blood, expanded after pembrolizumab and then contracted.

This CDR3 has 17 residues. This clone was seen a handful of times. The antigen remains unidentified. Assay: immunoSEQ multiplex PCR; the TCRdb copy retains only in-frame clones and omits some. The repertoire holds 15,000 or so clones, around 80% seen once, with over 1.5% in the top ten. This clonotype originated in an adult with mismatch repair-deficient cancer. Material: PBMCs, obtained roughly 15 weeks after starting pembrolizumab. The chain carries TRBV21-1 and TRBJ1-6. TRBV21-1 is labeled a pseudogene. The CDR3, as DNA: TGTGCCAGCAGCAAAGGAGGTTTACTACCGAATCCCTCACCCCTCCACTTT. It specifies CASSKGGLLPNPSPLHF.